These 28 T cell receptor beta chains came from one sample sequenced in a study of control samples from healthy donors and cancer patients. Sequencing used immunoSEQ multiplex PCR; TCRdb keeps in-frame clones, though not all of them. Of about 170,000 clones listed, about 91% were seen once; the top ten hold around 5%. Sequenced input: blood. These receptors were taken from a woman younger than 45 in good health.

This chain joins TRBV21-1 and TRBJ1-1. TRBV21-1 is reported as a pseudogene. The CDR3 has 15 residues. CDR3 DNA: TGTGCCAGCAGCAATCCGGTGGCGCAGAACACTGAAGCTTTCTTT. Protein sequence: CASSNPVAQNTEAFF.

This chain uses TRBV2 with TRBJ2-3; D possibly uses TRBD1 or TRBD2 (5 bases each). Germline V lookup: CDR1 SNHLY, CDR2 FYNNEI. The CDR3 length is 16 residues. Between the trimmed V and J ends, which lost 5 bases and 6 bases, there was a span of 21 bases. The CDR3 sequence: CASSTETGTRRDTQYF. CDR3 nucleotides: TGTGCCAGCAGTACAGAGACGGGGACCCGACGGGATACGCAGTATTTT.

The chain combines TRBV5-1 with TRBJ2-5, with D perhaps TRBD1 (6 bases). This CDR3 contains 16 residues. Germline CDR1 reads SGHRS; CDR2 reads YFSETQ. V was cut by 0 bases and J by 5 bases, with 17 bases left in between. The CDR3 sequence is CASSLGGPGAGETQYF. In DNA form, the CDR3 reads TGCGCCAGCAGCTTGGGGGGGCCAGGGGCCGGGGAGACCCAGTACTTC.

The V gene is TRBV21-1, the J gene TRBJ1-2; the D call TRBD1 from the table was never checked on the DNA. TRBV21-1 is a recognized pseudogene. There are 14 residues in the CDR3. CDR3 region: CASSKEAGNDGYTF. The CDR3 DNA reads TGTGCCAGCAGCAAAGAGGCAGGGAACGATGGCTACACCTTC.

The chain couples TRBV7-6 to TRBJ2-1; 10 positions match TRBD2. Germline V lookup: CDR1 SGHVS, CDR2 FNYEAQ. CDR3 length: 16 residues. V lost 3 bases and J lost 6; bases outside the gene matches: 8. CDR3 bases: TGTGCCAGCAGCTTTACCCTGTCTAGCGGGAGCAATGAGCAGTTCTTC. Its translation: CASSFTLSSGSNEQFF. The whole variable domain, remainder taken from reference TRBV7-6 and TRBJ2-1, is GAGVSQSPRYKVTKRGQDVALRCDPISGHVSLYWYRQALGQGPEFLTYFNYEAQQDKSGLPNDRFSAERPEGSISTLTIQRTEQRDSAMYRCASSFTLSSGSNEQFFGPGTRLTVL.

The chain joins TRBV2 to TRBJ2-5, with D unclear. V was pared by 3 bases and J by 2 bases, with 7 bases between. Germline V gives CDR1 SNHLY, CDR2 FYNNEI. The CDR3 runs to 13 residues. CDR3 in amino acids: CASSDAMQETQYF. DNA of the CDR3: TGTGCCAGCAGTGACGCTATGCAAGAGACCCAGTACTTC.

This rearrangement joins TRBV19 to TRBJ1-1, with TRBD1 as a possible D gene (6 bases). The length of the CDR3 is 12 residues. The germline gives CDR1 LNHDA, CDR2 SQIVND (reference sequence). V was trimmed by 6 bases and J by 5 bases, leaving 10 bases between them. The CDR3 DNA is TGTGCCAGTAGACAGGGTGGGACTGAAGCTTTCTTT. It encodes CASRQGGTEAFF.

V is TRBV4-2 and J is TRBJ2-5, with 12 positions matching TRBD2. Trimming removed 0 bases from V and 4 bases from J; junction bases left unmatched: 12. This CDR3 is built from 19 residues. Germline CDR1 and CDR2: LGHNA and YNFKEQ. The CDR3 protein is CASSQEGPASGGAVETQYF. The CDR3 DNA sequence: TGTGCCAGCAGCCAAGAAGGCCCTGCTAGCGGGGGGGCTGTAGAGACCCAGTACTTC.

Here the CDR3 reads CASKDRPSYNEQFF. CDR3 sequence (DNA): TGTGCCAGCAAGGACAGGCCTTCCTACAATGAGCAGTTCTTC. The chain uses TRBV19 and TRBJ2-1; TRBD1 aligns across 7 bases. Germline assignment: CDR1 LNHDA and CDR2 SQIVND (reference sequence). Trimming removed 9 bases from V and 1 base from J; junction bases left unmatched: 6. This CDR3 is built from 14 residues.

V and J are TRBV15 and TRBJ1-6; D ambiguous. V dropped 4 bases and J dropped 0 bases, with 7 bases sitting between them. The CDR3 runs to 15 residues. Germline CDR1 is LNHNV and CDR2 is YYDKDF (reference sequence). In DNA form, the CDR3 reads TGTGCCACCAGCAAAAAAGCCTCCTATAATTCACCCCTCCACTTT. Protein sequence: CATSKKASYNSPLHF.

CDR3: CASSAKSGTEYEQYV. The CDR3 DNA sequence: TGTGCCAGCAGCGCTAAATCCGGGACAGAGTACGAGCAGTACGTC. J is TRBJ2-7 and V is TRBV5-6; 7 bases fit TRBD1. The germline gives CDR1 SGHDT, CDR2 YYEEEE. This CDR3 is built from 15 residues. J lost 4 bases, V lost 4 bases, and 11 bases had no gene match.

The CDR3 region is CASSLVAGGAGELFF. CDR3 bases: TGTGCCAGCAGCTTAGTCGCAGGGGGCGCAGGGGAACTGTTTTTT. This chain uses TRBV7-6 with TRBJ1-4, with TRBD1 matching over 8 bases. Germline CDR1 is SGHVS and CDR2 is FNYEAQ. The ends lost 1 base at V and 12 bases at J; junction bases unmatched: 10. The CDR3 extends over 15 amino acids.

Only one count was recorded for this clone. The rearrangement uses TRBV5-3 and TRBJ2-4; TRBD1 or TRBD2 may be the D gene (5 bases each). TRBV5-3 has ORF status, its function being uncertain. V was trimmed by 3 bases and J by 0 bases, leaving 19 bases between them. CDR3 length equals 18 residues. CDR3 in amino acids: CARSSKRIWDLAKNIQYF. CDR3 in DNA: TGTGCCAGAAGCTCGAAAAGGATTTGGGACCTAGCCAAAAACATTCAGTACTTC.

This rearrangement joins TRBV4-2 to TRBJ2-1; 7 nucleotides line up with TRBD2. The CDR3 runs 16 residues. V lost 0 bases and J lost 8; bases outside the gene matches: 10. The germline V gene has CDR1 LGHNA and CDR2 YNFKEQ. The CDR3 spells CASSQEGGEFSDEQFF. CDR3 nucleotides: TGTGCCAGCAGCCAAGAGGGGGGGGAGTTTTCGGATGAGCAGTTCTTC.

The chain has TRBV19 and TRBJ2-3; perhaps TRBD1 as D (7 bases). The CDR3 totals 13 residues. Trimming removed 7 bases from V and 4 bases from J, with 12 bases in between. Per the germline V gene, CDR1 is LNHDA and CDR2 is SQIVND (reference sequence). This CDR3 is CASIQGGSDTQYF. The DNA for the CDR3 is TGTGCCAGTATTCAGGGGGGCTCAGATACGCAGTATTTT.

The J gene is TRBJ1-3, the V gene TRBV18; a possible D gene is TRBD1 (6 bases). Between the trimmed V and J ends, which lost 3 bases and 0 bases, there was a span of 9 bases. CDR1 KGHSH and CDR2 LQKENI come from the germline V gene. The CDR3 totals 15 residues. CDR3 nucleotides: TGTGCCAGCTCACCCGGACAGATCTCTGGAAACACCATATATTTT. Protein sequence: CASSPGQISGNTIYF. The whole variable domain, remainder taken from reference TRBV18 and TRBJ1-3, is NAGVMQNPRHLVRRRGQEARLRCSPMKGHSHVYWYRQLPEEGLKFMVYLQKENIIDESGMPKERFSAEFPKEGPSILRIQQVVRGDSAAYFCASSPGQISGNTIYFGEGSWLTVV.

This CDR3 reads CASSYRSAFYGYTF. The CDR3, as DNA: TGTGCCAGCAGTTACAGGTCGGCGTTTTATGGCTACACCTTC. V and J are TRBV28 and TRBJ1-2; TRBD1 is a possible D gene (5 bases). The V gene lost 4 bases and the J gene lost 5 bases, with 14 bases spanning the gap. The germline V gene encodes CDR1 MDHEN and CDR2 SYDVKM. CDR3 length: 14 amino acids.

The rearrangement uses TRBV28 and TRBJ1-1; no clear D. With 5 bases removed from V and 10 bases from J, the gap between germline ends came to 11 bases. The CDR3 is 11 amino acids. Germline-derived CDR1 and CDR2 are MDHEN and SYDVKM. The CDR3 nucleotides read TGTGCCAGCAGTCTTCTCTGGGCAGCTTTCTTT. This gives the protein CASSLLWAAFF.

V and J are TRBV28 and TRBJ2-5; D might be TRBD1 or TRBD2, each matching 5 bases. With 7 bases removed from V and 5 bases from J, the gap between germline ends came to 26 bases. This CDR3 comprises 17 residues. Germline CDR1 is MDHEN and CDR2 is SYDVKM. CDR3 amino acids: CASTPRGRGLWLETQYF. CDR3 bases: TGTGCCAGCACCCCTCGGGGACGGGGATTATGGTTGGAGACCCAGTACTTC.

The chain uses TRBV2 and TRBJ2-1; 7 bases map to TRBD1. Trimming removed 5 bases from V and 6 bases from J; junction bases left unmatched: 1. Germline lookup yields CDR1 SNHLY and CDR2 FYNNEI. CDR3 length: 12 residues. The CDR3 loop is CASSPGGNEQFF. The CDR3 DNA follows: TGTGCCAGCAGTCCAGGGGGCAATGAGCAGTTCTTC.

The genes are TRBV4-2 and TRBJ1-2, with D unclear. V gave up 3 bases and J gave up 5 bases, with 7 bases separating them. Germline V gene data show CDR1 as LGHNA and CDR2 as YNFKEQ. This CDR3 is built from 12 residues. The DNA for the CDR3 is TGTGCCAGCAGCCATGAGCGTTATGGCTACACCTTC. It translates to CASSHERYGYTF.

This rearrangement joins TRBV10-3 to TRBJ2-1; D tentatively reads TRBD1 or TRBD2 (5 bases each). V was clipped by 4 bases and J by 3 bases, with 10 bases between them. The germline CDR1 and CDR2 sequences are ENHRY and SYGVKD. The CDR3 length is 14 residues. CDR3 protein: CAISGDAFYNEQFF. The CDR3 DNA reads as TGTGCCATCAGTGGGGACGCATTCTACAATGAGCAGTTCTTC.

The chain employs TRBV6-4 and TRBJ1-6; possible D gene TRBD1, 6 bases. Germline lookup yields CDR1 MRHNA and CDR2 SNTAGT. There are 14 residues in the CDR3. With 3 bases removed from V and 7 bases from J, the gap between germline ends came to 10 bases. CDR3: CASSEETGNSPLHF. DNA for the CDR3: TGTGCCAGCAGTGAAGAGACAGGCAATTCACCCCTCCACTTT.

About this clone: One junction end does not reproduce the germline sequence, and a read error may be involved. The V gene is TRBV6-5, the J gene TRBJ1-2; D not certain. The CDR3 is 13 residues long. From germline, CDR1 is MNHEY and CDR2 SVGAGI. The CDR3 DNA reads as TGTGCCAGCAGTGACTCCACCACCGGTGGCTACACCTTC. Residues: CASSDSTTGGYTF.

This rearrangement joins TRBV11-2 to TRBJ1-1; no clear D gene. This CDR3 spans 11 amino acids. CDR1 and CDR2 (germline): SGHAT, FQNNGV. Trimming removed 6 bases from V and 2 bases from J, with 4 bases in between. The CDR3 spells CASRLNTEAFF. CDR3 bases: TGTGCCAGCAGATTAAACACTGAAGCTTTCTTT.

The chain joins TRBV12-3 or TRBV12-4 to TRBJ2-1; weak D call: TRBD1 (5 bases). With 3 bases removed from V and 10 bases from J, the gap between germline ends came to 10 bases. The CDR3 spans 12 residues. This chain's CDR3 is CASSFGAGEQFF. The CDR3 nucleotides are TGTGCCAGCAGTTTTGGGGCCGGGGAGCAGTTCTTC.

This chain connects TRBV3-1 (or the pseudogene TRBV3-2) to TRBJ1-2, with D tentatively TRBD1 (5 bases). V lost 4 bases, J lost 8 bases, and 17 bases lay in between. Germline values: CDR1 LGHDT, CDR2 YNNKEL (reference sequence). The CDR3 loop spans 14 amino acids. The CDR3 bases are TGTGCCAGCAGCCTCGCGGGGCCAGCATCCGGCTACACCTTC. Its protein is CASSLAGPASGYTF.

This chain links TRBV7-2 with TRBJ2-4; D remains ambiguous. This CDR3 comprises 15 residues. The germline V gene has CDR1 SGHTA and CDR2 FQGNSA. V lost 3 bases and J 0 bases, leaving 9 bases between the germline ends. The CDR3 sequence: CASSFTLLAKNIQYF. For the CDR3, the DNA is TGTGCCAGCAGCTTCACGCTGCTAGCCAAAAACATTCAGTACTTC. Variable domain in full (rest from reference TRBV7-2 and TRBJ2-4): GAGVSQSPSNKVTEKGKDVELRCDPISGHTALYWYRQSLGQGLEFLIYFQGNSAPDKSGLPSDRFSAERTGGSVSTLTIQRTQQEDSAVYLCASSFTLLAKNIQYFGAGTRLSVL.